The 5 T cell receptor beta chains given below trace back to one sample, sequenced in a study of OX40 agonist ivuxolimab in advanced cancers. The method was immunoSEQ multiplex PCR; TCRdb's version includes in-frame clones alone and lacks a portion of them. The profile covers about 150,000 clones, with 94% appearing a single time and 0.31% taken by the ten largest. This sample comprised CD4+ or CD8+ T cells sorted from blood, obtained in a trial of the OX40 agonist ivuxolimab. These receptor sequences come from an adult with an advanced solid tumor such as melanoma, head and neck, liver or kidney cancer.

The gene calls are TRBV28 and TRBJ2-5, with D uncertain. V dropped 8 bases and J dropped 1 base, with 11 bases sitting between them. There are 13 residues in the CDR3. CDR1 is MDHEN and CDR2 is SYDVKM in the germline V gene. The CDR3 sequence: CASERRSQETQYF. CDR3 in DNA: TGTGCCAGCGAACGCAGGAGCCAAGAGACCCAGTACTTC.

The chain uses TRBV20-1 and TRBJ2-2; D is undetermined. Trimming took 3 bases from V and 6 from J, leaving 5 bases between them. The CDR3 is 11 residues long. Looked up from germline, CDR1 is DFQATT and CDR2 is SNEGSKA (reference sequence). The DNA for the CDR3 is TGCAGTGCTAGCCGTCCCGGGGAGCTGTTTTTT. The encoded protein is CSASRPGELFF.

This sequence joins TRBV7-2 and TRBJ2-7; possible D gene TRBD2, 6 bases. V lost 1 base to trimming and J lost 2 bases, with 12 bases between them. There are 15 residues in the CDR3. CDR1 and CDR2 from the germline V gene are SGHTA and FQGNSA. The CDR3 DNA follows: TGTGCCAGCAGCTTAGACTTGCGGGGCACCTACGAGCAGTACTTC. It yields the protein CASSLDLRGTYEQYF.

The rearrangement joins TRBV7-9 to TRBJ2-1, with 8 bases aligning to TRBD1. Germline loops: CDR1 SEHNR, CDR2 FQNEAQ (reference sequence). This CDR3 comprises 18 residues. V lost 5 bases to trimming and J lost 6 bases; unmatched junction nucleotides: 18. The CDR3 nucleotides are TGTGCCAGCAGCCGAACTGCTCGGACAGGGCGAGGTGGCAATGAGCAGTTCTTC. This sequence encodes CASSRTARTGRGGNEQFF.

The J gene is TRBJ1-5, the V gene TRBV6-5; TRBD1 agrees at 9 bases. CDR3 length: 15 amino acids. The ends lost 6 bases at V and 1 base at J; junction bases unmatched: 4. Germline V gene sequence: CDR1 MNHEY, CDR2 SVGAGI. CDR3 in DNA: TGTGCCAGCAGCTTTGGGACAGGGAGCAATCAGCCCCAGCATTTT. This encodes CASSFGTGSNQPQHF.